This is a list of T cell receptor beta chains from one sample in a study of blood T cell repertoires in COVID-19. Clones were sequenced by immunoSEQ multiplex PCR, and TCRdb holds only the in-frame ones, with some missing. The sample lists about 70,000 clones; 88% were seen once. The specimen was peripheral blood. These receptors all come from a human donor in a cohort sampled during active COVID-19. The CDR3 runs from the conserved cysteine through the conserved F or W. The size entry is marked missing in some rows and otherwise reads once, few, many or a size class.

CDR3 protein,J gene,clone size,V gene
CSAAGGSNEQFF,TRBJ2-1,.,TRBV29-1
CASSSTGGSGNTIYF,TRBJ1-3,once,TRBV5-4
CASSISGATEAFF,TRBJ1-1,.,TRBV5-6
CASSARAGASTDTQYF,TRBJ2-3,.,TRBV10-1
CASSPRGPTGNTIYF,TRBJ1-3,.,TRBV7-2
CASRTTGAKTQYF,TRBJ2-5,.,TRBV12-3/TRBV12-4
CASSQGAQPLREQFF,TRBJ2-1,.,TRBV28
CSASFTNGGYEQYF,TRBJ2-7,.,TRBV20-1
CASSEEEWGDREQFF,TRBJ2-1,.,TRBV6-1
CASRRGAGVTEAFF,TRBJ1-1,once,TRBV4-1
CAISVQFDSNQPQHF,TRBJ1-5,.,TRBV10-3
CASSQAWAGGAIYEQYF,TRBJ2-7,.,TRBV4-3
CATSETGNTEAFF,TRBJ1-1,.,TRBV24-1
CSPVQDETQYF,TRBJ2-5,.,TRBV20-1
CASQRNGDRSLYEQYF,TRBJ2-7,.,TRBV19
CASKKGSGSSWGTFNYNEQFF,TRBJ2-1,.,TRBV19